Following are 28 T cell receptor beta chains from one sample sequenced in a study of CD8+CD57+ T cells in acquired aplastic anemia. TCR beta VDJ and CDR3 profiling used genomic DNA as template. MiXCR, run by TCRdb on the reads, gives a single entry per CDR3 protein. The top ten clones hold over 2% of a sample with 120,000 or so distinct CDR3 sequences, 40% of them seen once. CD8+CD57+ cell expansion had been shown by flow cytometry in patients chosen for sequencing. Sequenced sample: sorted CD4+, CD8+, or CD8+CD57+ T cells (not recorded which) from PBMCs. These receptors all come from a human donor with aplastic anemia.

The table lists this clonotype with many counts. The chain uses TRBV7-3 and TRBJ1-1, with D perhaps TRBD1 (5 bases). Trimming took off 1 base at V and 4 bases at J, with 7 bases between the two ends. Germline V gene data show CDR1 as SGHTA and CDR2 as FQGTGA. The CDR3 totals 13 residues. The CDR3 coding sequence is TGTGCCAGCAGCTTAATGGGGGGCACTGAAGCTTTCTTT. It encodes CASSLMGGTEAFF.

This clonotype was counted at least ten times. The rearrangement joins TRBV2 to TRBJ1-2, with D hard to call. Germline V gene sequence: CDR1 SNHLY, CDR2 FYNNEI. This CDR3 comprises 14 residues. Trimming removed 0 bases from V and 5 bases from J, with 10 bases in between. This CDR3 is CASSEALRGYGYTF. The CDR3 region has the DNA TGTGCCAGCAGTGAAGCGCTTCGTGGGTATGGCTACACCTTC.

This clonotype has at least ten counts. This sequence joins TRBV25-1 and TRBJ1-6, with D perhaps TRBD1 (6 bases). This CDR3 comprises 16 residues. The germline gives CDR1 MGHDK, CDR2 SYGVNS. Deletions cut 8 bases from V and 7 bases from J, with 21 bases between. The CDR3 is CASRGGWGAQNSPLHF. In nucleotides, the CDR3 is TGTGCCAGCCGCGGGGGGTGGGGGGCGCAGAATTCACCCCTCCACTTT.

The sample holds many counts of this clonotype. V gene TRBV7-8 combines with J gene TRBJ2-3; TRBD2 agrees at 7 bases. There are 17 residues in the CDR3. V trimming: 2 bases; J trimming: 4 bases; junction bases outside the gene matches: 12. The germline V gene encodes CDR1 SGHVS and CDR2 FQNEAQ. CDR3 amino acids: CASSLKPLAGEADTQYF. CDR3 coding DNA: TGTGCCAGCAGCTTAAAGCCACTTGCGGGGGAGGCAGATACGCAGTATTTT.

On this clonotype itself: This may stem from a read error, because a much larger clone lies one nucleotide away. The chain uses TRBV4-1 and TRBJ2-2; D ambiguous. The germline V gene has CDR1 MGHRA and CDR2 YSYEKL. The CDR3 consists of 15 residues. CDR3 nucleotides: TGCGCCAGCAGCCAAGAAGCCAGCCCCACCTGGGAGCTGTTTTTT. Amino acids: CASSQEASPTWELFF.

The table lists this clonotype with a few counts. CDR3 sequence reads: CASSSRGGLWRTQYF. CDR3 DNA sequence: TGTGCCAGCAGTTCCCGGGGGGGCCTATGGCGGACGCAGTATTTT. This chain connects TRBV6-5 to TRBJ2-3; TRBD2 aligns across 8 bases. The germline V gene encodes CDR1 MNHEY and CDR2 SVGAGI. The CDR3 is made up of 15 amino acids. V was clipped by 4 bases and J by 9 bases; unmatched bases: 12.

In this sample, this clonotype turned up many times. The V and J genes are TRBV2 and TRBJ2-2; a weak D match, TRBD1 (5 bases). The CDR3 consists of 14 residues. V was trimmed by 11 bases and J by 3 bases, leaving 16 bases between them. The germline CDR1 and CDR2 sequences are SNHLY and FYNNEI. The CDR3 DNA reads as TGTGCCTCTACCCAGGGATCCCACACCGGGGAGCTGTTTTTT. It translates to CASTQGSHTGELFF.

V usage is TRBV15 and J usage is TRBJ2-2, with 7 bases fitting TRBD2. CDR3 length: 16 amino acids. The V gene end was trimmed by 0 bases and the J gene end by 3 bases; junction bases not matched to a gene: 4. Germline values: CDR1 LNHNV, CDR2 YYDKDF (reference sequence). CDR3 bases: TGTGCCACCAGCAGAGAGCCTAGCGGTTACACCGGGGAGCTGTTTTTT. This sequence encodes CATSREPSGYTGELFF. Combining the CDR3 with reference TRBV15 and TRBJ2-2 gives the whole variable domain DAMVIQNPRYQVTQFGKPVTLSCSQTLNHNVMYWYQQKSSQAPKLLFHYYDKDFNNEADTPDNFQSRRPNTSFCFLDIRSPGLGDTAMYLCATSREPSGYTGELFFGEGSRLTVL.

This clonotype came up once. The J gene is TRBJ1-3, the V gene TRBV3-1; no clear D. V lost 3 bases and J 0 bases, leaving 6 bases between the germline ends. The CDR3 consists of 14 residues. Germline values: CDR1 LGHDT, CDR2 YNNKEL (reference sequence). The chain's CDR3 is CASSQGFSGNTIYF. CDR3 DNA sequence: TGTGCCAGCAGCCAGGGTTTCTCTGGAAACACCATATATTTT.

This clonotype was picked up a small number of times. The chain has TRBV10-3 and TRBJ2-7; tentatively, D is TRBD1 (5 bases). CDR3 size: 14 residues. The V gene lost 7 bases and the J gene lost 0 bases, with 13 bases spanning the gap. Germline V CDR1 and CDR2: ENHRY, SYGVKD. CDR3 sequence: CAITQGETSYEQYV. CDR3 DNA: TGTGCCATCACCCAAGGGGAAACCTCCTACGAGCAGTACGTC.

This clonotype was counted many times. This chain connects TRBV9 to TRBJ2-2, with a possible D match to TRBD1 (5 bases). The germline V and J ends were trimmed by 0 bases and 4 bases, with 10 bases remaining between them. CDR3 length: 15 amino acids. Germline assignment: CDR1 SGDLS and CDR2 YYNGEE. The CDR3 sequence: CASSVGLTGTGELFF. The CDR3 DNA reads as TGTGCCAGCAGCGTAGGGCTAACAGGCACCGGGGAGCTGTTTTTT.

The rearrangement uses TRBV5-1 and TRBJ1-5, with TRBD1 as a possible D gene (5 bases). CDR1 is SGHRS, CDR2 YFSETQ, per germline. The ends were cut back, 0 bases at V and 5 bases at J, with 9 bases in the middle. The CDR3 runs 14 residues. The CDR3 loop reads CASSLGAGDQPQHF. CDR3 bases: TGCGCCAGCAGCTTGGGGGCGGGGGATCAGCCCCAGCATTTT.

With respect to this clonotype: This is likely a read error, given that the CDR3 carries no conserved phenylalanine or tryptophan at its end. The V gene is TRBV5-1, the J gene TRBJ2-3; D may correspond to TRBD1 or TRBD2 (5 bases each). Germline CDR1 SGHRS, CDR2 YFSETQ. The CDR3 loop spans 15 amino acids. V gave up 4 bases and J gave up 0 bases, with 12 bases separating them. CDR3 sequence: CASSPGTPSTDTQYS. In DNA form, the CDR3 reads TGCGCCAGCAGCCCTGGGACCCCTAGCACAGATACGCAGTATTCT.

This clonotype was counted ten times or more. The CDR3 sequence is CASSLTSAYEQYF. The DNA for the CDR3 is TGTGCCAGCAGCTTAACCAGTGCCTACGAGCAGTACTTC. J is TRBJ2-7 and V is TRBV7-2, with unresolved D. V shed 2 bases and J shed 2 bases, with 7 bases lying between them. Germline lookup yields CDR1 SGHTA and CDR2 FQGNSA. The CDR3 is made up of 13 amino acids. The complete variable domain, with remaining parts taken from reference TRBV7-2 and TRBJ2-7, reads GAGVSQSPSNKVTEKGKDVELRCDPISGHTALYWYRQSLGQGLEFLIYFQGNSAPDKSGLPSDRFSAERTGGSVSTLTIQRTQQEDSAVYLCASSLTSAYEQYFGPGTRLTVT.

The rearrangement links TRBV15 to TRBJ1-2, with TRBD1 matching 8 bases. The V and J ends lost 4 bases and 4 bases, in that order; junction bases with no gene match: 8. This CDR3 contains 15 residues. Germline V gene sequence: CDR1 LNHNV, CDR2 YYDKDF (reference sequence). The CDR3 loop is CATSTTGTGIYGYTF. As DNA, the CDR3 is TGTGCCACCAGCACCACCGGGACAGGAATCTATGGCTACACCTTC.

This clonotype was counted many times. The J gene is TRBJ1-1, the V gene TRBV5-1; 7 nucleotides match TRBD1. Germline V lookup: CDR1 SGHRS, CDR2 YFSETQ. CDR3 size: 14 residues. J gave up 1 base and V 5 bases, and 5 bases lay outside the gene matches. The CDR3, as DNA: TGCGCCAGCAGAACCGGACAGGAGAACACTGAAGCTTTCTTT. Translation gives CASRTGQENTEAFF.

This clonotype occurred many times. The chain uses TRBV14 and TRBJ1-1, with D hard to call. The length of the CDR3 is 13 residues. In germline, CDR1 is SGHDN, CDR2 FVKESK. V lost 0 bases to trimming and J lost 10 bases, with 12 bases between them. DNA of the CDR3: TGTGCCAGCAGCCAAGATTTAAACAATCGAGCTTTCTTT. It translates to CASSQDLNNRAFF.

This clonotype was seen at least ten times. The chain couples TRBV2 to TRBJ2-2; D unresolved. The V end lost 5 bases, the J end lost 3 bases, and 7 bases lay between the germline ends. The CDR3 has 13 residues. The V gene's germline CDR1 is SNHLY and CDR2 FYNNEI. CDR3 DNA sequence: TGTGCCAGCAGTCCTCTAGACACCGGGGAGCTGTTTTTT. Protein sequence: CASSPLDTGELFF.

This clonotype was observed a handful of times. The chain links TRBV11-2 to TRBJ2-4; D could derive from TRBD1 or TRBD2 (5 bases each). Germline V gene sequence: CDR1 SGHAT, CDR2 FQNNGV. Trimming shortened V by 1 base and J by 1 base, and 8 bases separated the two germline ends. The CDR3 extends over 15 amino acids. CDR3 residues: CASSLARGAKNIQYF. The DNA of the CDR3 is TGTGCCAGCAGCTTAGCGAGGGGTGCCAAAAACATTCAGTACTTC. The whole variable domain, filled in from reference TRBV11-2 and TRBJ2-4, reads EAGVAQSPRYKIIEKRQSVAFWCNPISGHATLYWYQQILGQGPKLLIQFQNNGVVDDSQLPKDRFSAERLKGVDSTLKIQPAKLEDSAVYLCASSLARGAKNIQYFGAGTRLSVL.

This chain joins TRBV20-1 and TRBJ2-7, with 9 positions matching TRBD1. The V and J ends lost 5 bases and 5 bases, in that order; junction bases with no gene match: 4. The V gene's germline CDR1 is DFQATT and CDR2 SNEGSKA (reference sequence). The CDR3 loop spans 12 amino acids. This CDR3 reads CSAGGTGNEQYF. The CDR3, as DNA: TGCAGTGCTGGAGGGACAGGGAACGAGCAGTACTTC.

This clonotype was recorded at least ten times. Here the CDR3 reads CATSDSVGRGSYEQYF. The CDR3 DNA follows: TGTGCCACCAGTGATTCCGTGGGCAGGGGCTCCTACGAGCAGTACTTC. The chain joins TRBV24-1 to TRBJ2-7; TRBD1 might be the D (6 bases). With 2 bases removed from V and 0 bases from J, the gap between germline ends came to 13 bases. Germline V lookup: CDR1 KGHDR, CDR2 SFDVKD. This CDR3 has 16 residues.

J is TRBJ2-1 and V is TRBV29-1; TRBD2 aligns across 8 bases. V dropped 7 bases and J dropped 7; count of bases not matched to a gene: 15. Germline values: CDR1 SQVTM, CDR2 ANQGSEA. This CDR3 spans 15 amino acids. The CDR3 DNA follows: TGCAGCGGCCTTGTTGGGGCGGGAGGTCGGAATGAGCAGTTCTTC. Its translation is CSGLVGAGGRNEQFF.

This clonotype was detected ten times or more. J is TRBJ1-2 and V is TRBV5-8, with D hard to call. V was cut by 4 bases and J by 4 bases, with 14 bases left in between. The CDR3 length is 14 residues. Germline CDR1 SGHTS, CDR2 YDEGEE. For the CDR3, the DNA is TGTGCCAGCAGCACCCGGACTTTGAGCTATGGCTACACCTTC. Translation: CASSTRTLSYGYTF.

This clonotype was seen ten or more times. The rearrangement uses TRBV19 and TRBJ2-6; 8 bases map to TRBD2. The CDR3 length is 17 residues. CDR1 LNHDA and CDR2 SQIVND come from the germline V gene (reference sequence). Trimming took 5 bases from V and 2 from J; bases not matched to a gene: 8. CDR3 nucleotide sequence: TGTGCCAGTAGTCCAGACACGGGGGGGGCTGGGGCCAACGTCCTGACTTTC. Its translation is CASSPDTGGAGANVLTF.

With respect to this clonotype: A read error may explain this, as a much larger clone is one base away. The V call is TRBV20-1, the J call TRBJ1-4; maybe TRBD1 (5 bases). In germline, CDR1 is DFQATT, CDR2 SNEGSKA (reference sequence). The CDR3 length is 15 residues. CDR3: CSARHLGAYNGKLFF. The CDR3 DNA reads TGCAGTGCTAGACATCTTGGGGCCTATAATGGAAAACTGTTTTTT.

The V gene is TRBV24-1, the J gene TRBJ2-3; no clear D gene. V was trimmed by 2 bases and J by 2 bases, leaving 7 bases between them. Germline V gene data show CDR1 as KGHDR and CDR2 as SFDVKD. CDR3 length: 14 residues. The CDR3 DNA reads TGTGCCACCAGTGATTCCAGATCCACAGATACGCAGTATTTT. Translated, it gives CATSDSRSTDTQYF.

V and J are TRBV6-1 and TRBJ2-7, with a possible D match to TRBD2 (7 bases). Trimming took 6 bases from V and 2 from J, leaving 20 bases between them. Germline CDR1 and CDR2: MNHNS and SASEGT. The CDR3 loop spans 16 amino acids. CDR3 DNA: TGTGCCAGCAGAGGGGGGGGGCTCAGCCTTACCTACGAGCAGTACTTC. It is translated as CASRGGGLSLTYEQYF.

Comments on this clonotype: A clone one base away is much larger, so this may be a read error. The V call is TRBV15, the J call TRBJ1-2; D unclear. Germline V gene sequence: CDR1 LNHNV, CDR2 YYDKDF (reference sequence). The CDR3 covers 14 residues. Trimming removed 0 bases at V and 4 bases at J, with 9 bases between. The CDR3 sequence: CATSREGSSYGYTF. The CDR3 nucleotides read TGTGCCACCAGCAGAGAAGGGTCCAGCTATGGCTACACCTTC.